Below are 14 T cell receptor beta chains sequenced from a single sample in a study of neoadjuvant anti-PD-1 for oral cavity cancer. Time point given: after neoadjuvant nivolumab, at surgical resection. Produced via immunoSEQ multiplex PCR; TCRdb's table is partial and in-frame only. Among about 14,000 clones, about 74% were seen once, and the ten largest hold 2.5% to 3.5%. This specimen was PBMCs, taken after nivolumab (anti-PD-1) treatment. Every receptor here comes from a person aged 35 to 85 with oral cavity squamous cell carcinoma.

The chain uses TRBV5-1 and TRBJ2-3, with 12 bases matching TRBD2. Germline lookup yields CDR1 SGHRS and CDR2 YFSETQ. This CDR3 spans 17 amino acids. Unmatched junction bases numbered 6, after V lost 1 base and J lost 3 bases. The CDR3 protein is CASSLLTSGRGTDTQYF. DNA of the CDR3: TGCGCCAGCAGCTTGCTGACTAGCGGGAGAGGGACAGATACGCAGTATTTT. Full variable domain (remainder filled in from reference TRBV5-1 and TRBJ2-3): KAGVTQTPRYLIKTRGQQVTLSCSPISGHRSVSWYQQTPGQGLQFLFEYFSETQRNKGNFPGRFSGRQFSNSRSEMNVSTLELGDSALYLCASSLLTSGRGTDTQYFGPGTRLTVL.

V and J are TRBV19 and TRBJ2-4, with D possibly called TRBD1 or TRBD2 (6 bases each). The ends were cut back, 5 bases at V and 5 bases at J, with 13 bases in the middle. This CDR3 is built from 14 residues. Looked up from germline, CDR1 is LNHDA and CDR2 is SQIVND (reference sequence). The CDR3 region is CASSAQRGENIQYF. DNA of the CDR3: TGTGCCAGTAGTGCTCAGAGGGGGGAAAACATTCAGTACTTC.

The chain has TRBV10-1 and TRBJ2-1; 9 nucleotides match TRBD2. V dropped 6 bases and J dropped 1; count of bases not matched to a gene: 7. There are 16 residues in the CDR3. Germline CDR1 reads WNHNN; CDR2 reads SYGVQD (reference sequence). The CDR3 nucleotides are TGCGCCAGCAGCCCCGGCCTAGCGGGATCCTACAATGAGCAGTTCTTC. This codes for CASSPGLAGSYNEQFF.

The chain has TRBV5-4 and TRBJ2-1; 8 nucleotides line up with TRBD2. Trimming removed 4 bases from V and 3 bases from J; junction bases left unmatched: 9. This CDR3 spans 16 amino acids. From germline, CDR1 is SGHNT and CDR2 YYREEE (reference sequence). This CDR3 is CASSQSAGTSYNEQFF. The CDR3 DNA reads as TGTGCCAGCAGCCAGAGCGCCGGGACTAGCTACAATGAGCAGTTCTTC.

The CDR3 loop reads CASSSSRLAVEQFF. CDR3 in DNA: TGTGCCAGCAGCTCCTCCCGACTAGCGGTTGAGCAGTTCTTC. The chain carries TRBV7-6 and TRBJ2-1; 9 positions match TRBD2. Germline-derived CDR1 and CDR2 are SGHVS and FNYEAQ. This CDR3 has 14 residues. Trimming cost V 4 bases and J 9 bases; bases outside gene matches: 7.

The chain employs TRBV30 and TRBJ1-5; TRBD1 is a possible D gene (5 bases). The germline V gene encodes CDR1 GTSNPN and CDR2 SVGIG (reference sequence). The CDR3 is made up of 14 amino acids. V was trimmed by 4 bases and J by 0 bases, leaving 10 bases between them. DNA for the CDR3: TGTGCCTGGAACTCGGACAATAGCAATCAGCCCCAGCATTTT. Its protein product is CAWNSDNSNQPQHF. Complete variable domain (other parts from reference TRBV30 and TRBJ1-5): SQTIHQWPATLVQPVGSPLSLECTVEGTSNPNLYWYRQAAGRGLQLLFYSVGIGQISSEVPQNLSASRPQDRQFILSSKKLLLSDSGFYLCAWNSDNSNQPQHFGDGTRLSIL.

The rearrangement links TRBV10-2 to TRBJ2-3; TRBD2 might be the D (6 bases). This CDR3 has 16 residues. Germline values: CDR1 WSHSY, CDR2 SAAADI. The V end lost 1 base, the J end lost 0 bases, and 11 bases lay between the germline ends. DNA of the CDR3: TGCGCCAGCAGTGAGTTGGGGGGTTCTAGCACAGATACGCAGTATTTT. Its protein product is CASSELGGSSTDTQYF.

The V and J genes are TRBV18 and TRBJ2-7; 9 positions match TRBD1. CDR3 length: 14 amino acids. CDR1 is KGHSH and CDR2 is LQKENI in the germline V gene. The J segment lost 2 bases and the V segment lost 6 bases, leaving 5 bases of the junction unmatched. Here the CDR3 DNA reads TGTGCCAGCTCCGCCACAGGGGGCACCTACGAGCAGTACTTC. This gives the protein CASSATGGTYEQYF.

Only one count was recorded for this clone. The CDR3 sequence: CASSEETHREKLFF. The CDR3 bases are TGTGCCAGCAGTGAAGAGACACACCGTGAAAAACTGTTTTTT. The chain recombines TRBV6-4 with TRBJ1-4; no reliable D call. Germline V CDR1 and CDR2: MRHNA, SNTAGT. The germline V and J ends were trimmed by 3 bases and 7 bases, with 12 bases remaining between them. The CDR3 totals 14 residues.

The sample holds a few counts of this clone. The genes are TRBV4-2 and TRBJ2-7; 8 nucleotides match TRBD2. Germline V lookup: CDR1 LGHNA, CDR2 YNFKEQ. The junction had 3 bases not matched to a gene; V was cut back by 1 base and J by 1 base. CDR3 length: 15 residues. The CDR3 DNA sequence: TGTGCCAGCAGCCAAGTGCAGCGGGAGTCCTACGAGCAGTACTTC. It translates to CASSQVQRESYEQYF.

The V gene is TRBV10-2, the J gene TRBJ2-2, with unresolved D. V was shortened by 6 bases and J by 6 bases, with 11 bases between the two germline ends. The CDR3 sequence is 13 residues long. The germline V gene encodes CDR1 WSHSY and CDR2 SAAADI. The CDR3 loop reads CASSLTPAGELFF. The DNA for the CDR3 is TGCGCCAGCAGCCTGACCCCCGCCGGGGAGCTGTTTTTT.

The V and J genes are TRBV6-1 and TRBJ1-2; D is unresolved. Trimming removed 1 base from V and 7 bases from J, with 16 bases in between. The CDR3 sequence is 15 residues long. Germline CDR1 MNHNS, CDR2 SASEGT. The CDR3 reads CASSEVDTSRRGYTF. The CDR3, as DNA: TGTGCCAGCAGTGAAGTAGACACCTCCCGGCGTGGCTACACCTTC.

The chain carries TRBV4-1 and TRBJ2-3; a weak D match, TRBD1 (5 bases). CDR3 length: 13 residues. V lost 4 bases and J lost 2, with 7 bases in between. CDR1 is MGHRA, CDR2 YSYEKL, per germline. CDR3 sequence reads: CASSPGHTDTQYF. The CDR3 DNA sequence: TGCGCCAGCAGCCCCGGACACACAGATACGCAGTATTTT.

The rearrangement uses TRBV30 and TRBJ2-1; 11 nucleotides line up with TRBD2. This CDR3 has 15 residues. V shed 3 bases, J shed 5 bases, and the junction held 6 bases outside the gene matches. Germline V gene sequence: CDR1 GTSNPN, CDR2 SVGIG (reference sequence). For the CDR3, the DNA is TGTGCCTGGAGGCCAGGACTAGCGGGCAACAATGAGCAGTTCTTC. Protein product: CAWRPGLAGNNEQFF.